The present T cell receptor (beta chain) was sequenced within a study of OX40 agonist ivuxolimab in advanced cancers. About the study as a whole: Ivuxolimab, which targeted the costimulatory receptor OX40 (CD134), was an agonistic, fully human IgG2 monoclonal antibody. The purpose of peripheral TCRbeta sequencing was to test whether ivuxolimab changed TCR sequence diversity and led to clonal T-cell expansion. Intravenous ivuxolimab was administered to patients every 2 weeks at six dose levels: 0.01, 0.1, 0.3, 1.5, 3 and 10 mg/kg. A male proportion of roughly 80% and a mean age of roughly 55 years, ranging from roughly 23 to 85, were recorded for the dose-escalation cohort. Of the roughly 54 patients in dose escalation, 19 had hepatocellular carcinoma, approximately 15 had melanoma, 9 had renal cell carcinoma and 9 had head and neck cancer. The paper reports the monotherapy dose-escalation portion (N of about 52 patients) of the phase I ivuxolimab trial. Patients were allowed to have had prior anti-PD-1, anti-PD-L1 or anti-CTLA-4 therapy, and 40% to 45% of the dose-escalation patients had been treated with checkpoint inhibitors. Partial responses occurred in three dose-escalation patients: two with cutaneous melanoma and one with hepatocellular carcinoma. Results the study describes overall, beyond this receptor: Low levels of normalized T-cell clonal expansion were also shown by some nonresponding patients. After ivuxolimab, more expanded clones were found on average in CD8+ T cells than in CD4+ T cells. The antigen specificity of the peripheral T cells that underwent clonal expansion was not determined. At doses of 0.1 to 3.0 mg/kg, clonal expansion of both CD4+ and CD8+ blood T cells was observed from baseline to week 6. In the 0.1-3.0 mg/kg groups, partial responders were among the patients with the lowest normalized peripheral clonal expansion, particularly in CD8+ T cells.

A note on this clone: It has no known antigen specificity. No base qualities exist here, and no much larger clone lies one base off it.

Genomic DNA was extracted from sorted cells for sequencing of the TCRbeta CDR3 region. The immunoSEQ Assay was used to sequence the TCRbeta CDR3 regions. This is the immuneACCESS table as TCRdb keeps it, with only in-frame sequences that have V and J called. A part of the clones is gone; compared with another copy, unresolved V genes explain less than half, and the rest is unexplained. Recorded for this sample are approximately 20,000 clones; roughly 80% of them occurred a single time. The ten top clones hold roughly 24% of the sample. The CDR3, cysteine through phenylalanine, is 17 amino acids long. Of all the DNA, just the CDR3 is kept, 51 bases in frame from base 1. The germline V gene provides CDR1 SGHTA and CDR2 FQGNSA. V is shortened by 1 base, J by 0 bases, and the region joining them spans 10 bases. The trial excluded patients who had a history of autoimmune disease or who were on systemic immunosuppression. In every dose cohort, peripheral blood was drawn for TCR sequencing at baseline, cycle 4 day 1, and cycle 7 day 1. The samples were drawn from a first-in-human, open-label, multicenter phase I dose-escalation trial of ivuxolimab. Adults with locally advanced or metastatic head and neck squamous cell, hepatocellular, melanoma or renal cell carcinoma were enrolled in the trial. Before TCR sequencing, CD4+ and CD8+ T cells were separately sorted from peripheral blood.

The material was CD4+ or CD8+ T cells sorted from blood, obtained in a trial of the OX40 agonist ivuxolimab. The TCR sequence derives from an adult with an advanced solid tumor such as melanoma, head and neck, liver or kidney cancer. The receptor chain draws on TRBV7-2 and TRBJ2-6; matching of 5 bases hints at TRBD1 as the D gene. The DNA reads TGTGCCAGCAGCTTAGATCAGACAGCCTCTGGGGCCAACGTCCTGACTTTC. Its protein product is CASSLDQTASGANVLTF.